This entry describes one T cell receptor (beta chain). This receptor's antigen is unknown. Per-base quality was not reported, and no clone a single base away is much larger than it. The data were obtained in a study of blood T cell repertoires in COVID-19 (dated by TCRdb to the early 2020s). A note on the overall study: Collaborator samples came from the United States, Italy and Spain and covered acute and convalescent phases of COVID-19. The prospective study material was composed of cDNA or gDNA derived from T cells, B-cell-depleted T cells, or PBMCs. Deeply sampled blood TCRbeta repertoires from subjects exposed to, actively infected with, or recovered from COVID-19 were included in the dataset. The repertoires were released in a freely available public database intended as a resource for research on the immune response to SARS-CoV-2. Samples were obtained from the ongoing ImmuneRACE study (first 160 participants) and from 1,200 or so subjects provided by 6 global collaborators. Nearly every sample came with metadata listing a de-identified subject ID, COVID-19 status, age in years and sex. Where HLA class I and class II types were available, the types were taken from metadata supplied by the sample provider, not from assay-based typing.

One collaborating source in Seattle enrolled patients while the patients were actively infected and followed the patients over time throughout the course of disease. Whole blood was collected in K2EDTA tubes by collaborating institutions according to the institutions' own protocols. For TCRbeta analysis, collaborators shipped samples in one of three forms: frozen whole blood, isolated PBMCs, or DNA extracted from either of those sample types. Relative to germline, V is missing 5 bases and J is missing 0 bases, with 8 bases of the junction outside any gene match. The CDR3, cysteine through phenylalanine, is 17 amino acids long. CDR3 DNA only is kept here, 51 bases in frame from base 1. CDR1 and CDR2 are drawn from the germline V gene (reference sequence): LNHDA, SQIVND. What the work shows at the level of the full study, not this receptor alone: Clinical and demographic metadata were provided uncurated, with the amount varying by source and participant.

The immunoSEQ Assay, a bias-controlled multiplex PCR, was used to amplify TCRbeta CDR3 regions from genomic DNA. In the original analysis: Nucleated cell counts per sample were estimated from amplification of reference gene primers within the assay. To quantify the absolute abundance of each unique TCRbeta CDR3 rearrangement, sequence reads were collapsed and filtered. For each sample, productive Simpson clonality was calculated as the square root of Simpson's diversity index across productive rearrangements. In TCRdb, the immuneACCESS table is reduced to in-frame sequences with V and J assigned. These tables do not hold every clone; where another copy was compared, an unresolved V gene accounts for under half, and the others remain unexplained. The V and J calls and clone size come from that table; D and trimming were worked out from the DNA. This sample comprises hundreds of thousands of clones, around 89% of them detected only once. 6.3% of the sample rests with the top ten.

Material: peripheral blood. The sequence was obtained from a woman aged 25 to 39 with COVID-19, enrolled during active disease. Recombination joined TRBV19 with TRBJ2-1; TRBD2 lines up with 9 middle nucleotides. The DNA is TGTGCCAGTAGTCCCTCCGGCGGGGGGGCCTCCTACAATGAGCAGTTCTTC. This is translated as CASSPSGGGASYNEQFF.